One T cell receptor (beta chain) is described in this entry. Trimming cost V 5 bases and J 1 base, with 16 bases left between them. CDR3 length: 16 residues. Looked up from germline, CDR1 is SEHNR and CDR2 is FQNEAQ (reference sequence). The sample belongs to a study of blood T cell repertoires in COVID-19. The overall study: T cells, B-cell-depleted T cells, or PBMCs provided the cDNA or gDNA that served as material.

Enrollment of patients from Seattle took place during active infection, with longitudinal follow-up. Per the authors' pipeline: Estimates of nucleated cell counts were drawn from the amplification of reference gene primers. TCRdb keeps only in-frame clones here, not all; method: immunoSEQ multiplex PCR. D and trimming were read from the DNA, whereas the V and J calls and clone size are those reported in that table. Among 130,000 to 150,000 clones listed, roughly 85% were seen once. The V gene is TRBV7-9, the J gene TRBJ2-3; D might be TRBD2 (6 bases). The sample consisted of peripheral blood. This receptor was taken from a woman aged 55-69 years with COVID-19, enrolled during active disease. The CDR3 region is CASSDQGGAGTDTQYF. DNA of the CDR3: TGTGCCAGCAGCGACCAGGGAGGTGCGGGCACAGATACGCAGTATTTT.